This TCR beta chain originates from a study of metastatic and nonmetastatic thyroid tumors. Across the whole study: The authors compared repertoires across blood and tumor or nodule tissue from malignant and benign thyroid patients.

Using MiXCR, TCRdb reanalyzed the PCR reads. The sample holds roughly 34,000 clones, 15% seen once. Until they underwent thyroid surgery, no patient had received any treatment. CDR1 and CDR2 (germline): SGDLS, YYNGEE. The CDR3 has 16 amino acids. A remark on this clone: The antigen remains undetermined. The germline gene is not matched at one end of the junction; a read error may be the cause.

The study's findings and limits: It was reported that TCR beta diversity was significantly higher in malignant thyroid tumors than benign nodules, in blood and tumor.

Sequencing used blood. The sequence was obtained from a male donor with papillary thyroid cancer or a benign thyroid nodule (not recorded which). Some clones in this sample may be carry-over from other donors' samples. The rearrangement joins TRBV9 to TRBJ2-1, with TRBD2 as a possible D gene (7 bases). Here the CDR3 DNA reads TGTGCCAGCAGCCCTGTAGGGGGGGCATCGTACAATGATCAGTTCTTC. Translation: CASSPVGGASYNDQFF.